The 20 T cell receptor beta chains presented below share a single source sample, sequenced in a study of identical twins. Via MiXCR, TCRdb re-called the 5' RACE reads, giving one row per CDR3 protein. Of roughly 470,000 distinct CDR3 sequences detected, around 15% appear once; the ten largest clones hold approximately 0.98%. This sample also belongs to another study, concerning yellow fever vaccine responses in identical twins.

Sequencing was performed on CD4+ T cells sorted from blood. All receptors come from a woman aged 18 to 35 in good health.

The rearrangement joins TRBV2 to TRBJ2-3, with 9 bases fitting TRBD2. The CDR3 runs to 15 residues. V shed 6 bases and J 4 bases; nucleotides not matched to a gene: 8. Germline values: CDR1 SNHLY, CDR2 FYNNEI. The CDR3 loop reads CASRKTSGEADTQYF. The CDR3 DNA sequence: TGTGCCAGCAGAAAGACTAGCGGCGAGGCAGATACGCAGTATTTT. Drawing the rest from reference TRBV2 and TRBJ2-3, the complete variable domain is EPEVTQTPSHQVTQMGQEVILRCVPISNHLYFYWYRQILGQKVEFLVSFYNNEISEKSEIFDDQFSVERPDGSNFTLKIRSTKLEDSAMYFCASRKTSGEADTQYFGPGTRLTVL.

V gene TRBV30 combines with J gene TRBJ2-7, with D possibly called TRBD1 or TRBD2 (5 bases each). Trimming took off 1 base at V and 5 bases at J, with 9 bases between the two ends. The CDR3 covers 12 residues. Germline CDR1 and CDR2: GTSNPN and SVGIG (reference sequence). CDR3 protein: CAWSERGDEQYF. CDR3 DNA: TGTGCCTGGAGTGAAAGAGGGGACGAGCAGTACTTC.

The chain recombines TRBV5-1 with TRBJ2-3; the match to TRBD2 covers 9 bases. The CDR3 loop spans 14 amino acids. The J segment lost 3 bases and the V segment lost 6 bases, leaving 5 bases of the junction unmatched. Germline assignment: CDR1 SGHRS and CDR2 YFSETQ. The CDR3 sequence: CASKRGDVTDTQYF. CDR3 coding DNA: TGCGCCAGCAAGCGGGGGGACGTTACAGATACGCAGTATTTT. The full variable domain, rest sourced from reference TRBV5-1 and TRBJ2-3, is KAGVTQTPRYLIKTRGQQVTLSCSPISGHRSVSWYQQTPGQGLQFLFEYFSETQRNKGNFPGRFSGRQFSNSRSEMNVSTLELGDSALYLCASKRGDVTDTQYFGPGTRLTVL.

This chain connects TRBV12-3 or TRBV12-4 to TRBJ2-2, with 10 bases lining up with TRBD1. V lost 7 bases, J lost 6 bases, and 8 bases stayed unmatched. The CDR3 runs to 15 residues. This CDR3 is CASIPGQGTAGELFF. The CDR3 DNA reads TGTGCCAGCATCCCGGGACAGGGGACCGCCGGGGAGCTGTTTTTT.

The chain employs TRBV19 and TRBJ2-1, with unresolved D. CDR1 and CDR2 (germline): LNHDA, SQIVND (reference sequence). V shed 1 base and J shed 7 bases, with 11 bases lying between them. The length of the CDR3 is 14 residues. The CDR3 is CASSIGVIGNEQFF. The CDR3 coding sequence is TGTGCCAGTAGTATAGGTGTAATTGGAAATGAGCAGTTCTTC.

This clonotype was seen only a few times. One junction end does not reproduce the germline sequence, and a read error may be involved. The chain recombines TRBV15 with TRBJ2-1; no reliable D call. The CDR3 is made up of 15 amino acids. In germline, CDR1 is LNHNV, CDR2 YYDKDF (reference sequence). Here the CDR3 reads CATSRDFSSPKGEDF. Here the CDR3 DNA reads TGTGCCACCAGCAGAGATTTTTCGAGCCCCAAGGGCGAGGACTTC.

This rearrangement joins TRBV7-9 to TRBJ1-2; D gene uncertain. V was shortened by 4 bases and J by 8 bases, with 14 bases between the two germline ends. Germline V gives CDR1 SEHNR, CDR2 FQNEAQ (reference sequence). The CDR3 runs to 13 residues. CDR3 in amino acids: CASSSLDDGGYTF. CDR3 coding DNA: TGTGCCAGCAGCTCATTGGACGACGGCGGCTACACCTTC.

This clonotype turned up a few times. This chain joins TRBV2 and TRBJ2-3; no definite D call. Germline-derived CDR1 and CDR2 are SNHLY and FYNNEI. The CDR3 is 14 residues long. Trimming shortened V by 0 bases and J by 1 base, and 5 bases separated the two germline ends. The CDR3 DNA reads TGTGCCAGCAGTGAAGCGAGGCGCACAGATACGCAGTATTTT. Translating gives CASSEARRTDTQYF.

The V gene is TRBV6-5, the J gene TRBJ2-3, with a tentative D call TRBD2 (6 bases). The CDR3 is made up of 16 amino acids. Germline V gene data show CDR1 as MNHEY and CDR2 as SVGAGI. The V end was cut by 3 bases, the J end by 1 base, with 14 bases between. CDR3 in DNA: TGTGCCAGCAGTTATTTTCCGGGGGTGGGCACAGATACGCAGTATTTT. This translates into CASSYFPGVGTDTQYF.

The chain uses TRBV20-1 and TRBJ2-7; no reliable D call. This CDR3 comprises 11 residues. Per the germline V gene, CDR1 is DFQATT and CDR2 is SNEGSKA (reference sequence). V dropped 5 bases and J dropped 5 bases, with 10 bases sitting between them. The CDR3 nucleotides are TGCAGTGCTCCTGACCCCCACGAGCAGTACTTC. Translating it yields CSAPDPHEQYF.

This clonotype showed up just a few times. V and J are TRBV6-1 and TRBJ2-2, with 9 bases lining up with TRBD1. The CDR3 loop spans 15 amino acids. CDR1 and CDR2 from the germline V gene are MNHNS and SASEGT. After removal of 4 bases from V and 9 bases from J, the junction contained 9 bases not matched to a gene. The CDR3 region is CASSGQGGTSRELFF. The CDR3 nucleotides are TGTGCCAGCAGTGGACAGGGGGGCACGTCCCGGGAGCTGTTTTTT.

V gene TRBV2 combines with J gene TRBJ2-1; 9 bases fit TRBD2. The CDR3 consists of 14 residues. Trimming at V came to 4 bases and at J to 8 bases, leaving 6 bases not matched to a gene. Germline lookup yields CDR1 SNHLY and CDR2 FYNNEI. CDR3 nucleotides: TGTGCCAGCAGTGGGCGTAGCGGGAGATATGAGCAGTTCTTC. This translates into CASSGRSGRYEQFF.

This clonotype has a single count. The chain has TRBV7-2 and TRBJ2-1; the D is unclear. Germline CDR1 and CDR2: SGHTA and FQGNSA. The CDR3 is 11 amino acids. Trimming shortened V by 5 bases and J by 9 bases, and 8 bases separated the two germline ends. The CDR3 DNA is TGTGCCAGCAGCCTAACGAGTGAGCAGTTCTTC. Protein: CASSLTSEQFF.

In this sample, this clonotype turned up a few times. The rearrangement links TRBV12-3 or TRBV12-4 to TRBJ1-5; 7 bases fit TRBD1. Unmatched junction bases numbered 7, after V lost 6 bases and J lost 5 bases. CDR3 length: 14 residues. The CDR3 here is CASSSDREYQPQHF. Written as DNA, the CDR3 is TGTGCCAGCAGCTCTGACAGGGAATATCAGCCCCAGCATTTT.

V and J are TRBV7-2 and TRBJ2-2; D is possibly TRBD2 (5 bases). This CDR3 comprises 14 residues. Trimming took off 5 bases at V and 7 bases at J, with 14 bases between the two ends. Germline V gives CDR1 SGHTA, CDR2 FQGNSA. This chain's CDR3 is CASSQTSGDGELFF. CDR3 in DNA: TGTGCCAGCAGCCAGACCTCCGGGGACGGGGAGCTGTTTTTT.

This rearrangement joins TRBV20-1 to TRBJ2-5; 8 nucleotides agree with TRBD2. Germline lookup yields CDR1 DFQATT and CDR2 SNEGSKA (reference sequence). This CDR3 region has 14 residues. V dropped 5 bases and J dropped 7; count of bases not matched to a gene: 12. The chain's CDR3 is CSAERESSAVTQYF. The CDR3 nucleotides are TGCAGTGCTGAGCGGGAGTCCTCTGCGGTGACCCAGTACTTC.

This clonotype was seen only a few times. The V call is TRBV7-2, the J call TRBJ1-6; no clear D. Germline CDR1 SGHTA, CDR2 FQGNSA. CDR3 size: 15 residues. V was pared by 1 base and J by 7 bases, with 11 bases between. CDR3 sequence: CASSLEWRRNSPLHF. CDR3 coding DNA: TGTGCCAGCAGCTTAGAGTGGAGACGGAATTCACCCCTCCACTTT.

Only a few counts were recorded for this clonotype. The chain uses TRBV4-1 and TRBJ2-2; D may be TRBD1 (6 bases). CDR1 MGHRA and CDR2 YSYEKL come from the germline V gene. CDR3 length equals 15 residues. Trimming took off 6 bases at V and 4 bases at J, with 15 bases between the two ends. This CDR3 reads CASRRDTEGTGELFF. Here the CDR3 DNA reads TGCGCCAGCAGACGGGACACAGAAGGCACCGGGGAGCTGTTTTTT.

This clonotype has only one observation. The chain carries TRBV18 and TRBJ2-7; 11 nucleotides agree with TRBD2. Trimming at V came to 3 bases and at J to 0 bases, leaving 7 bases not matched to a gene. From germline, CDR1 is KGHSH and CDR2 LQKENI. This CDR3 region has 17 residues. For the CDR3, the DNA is TGTGCCAGCTCACCCCAGAGGACTAGCGGGTCCTCCTACGAGCAGTACTTC. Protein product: CASSPQRTSGSSYEQYF.

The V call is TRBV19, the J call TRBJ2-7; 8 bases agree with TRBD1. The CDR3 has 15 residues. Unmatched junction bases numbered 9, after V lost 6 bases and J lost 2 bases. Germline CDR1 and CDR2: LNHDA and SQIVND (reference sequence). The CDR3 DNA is TGTGCCAGTAGCCGACCGGGACAGGCCACCTACGAGCAGTACTTC. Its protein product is CASSRPGQATYEQYF.